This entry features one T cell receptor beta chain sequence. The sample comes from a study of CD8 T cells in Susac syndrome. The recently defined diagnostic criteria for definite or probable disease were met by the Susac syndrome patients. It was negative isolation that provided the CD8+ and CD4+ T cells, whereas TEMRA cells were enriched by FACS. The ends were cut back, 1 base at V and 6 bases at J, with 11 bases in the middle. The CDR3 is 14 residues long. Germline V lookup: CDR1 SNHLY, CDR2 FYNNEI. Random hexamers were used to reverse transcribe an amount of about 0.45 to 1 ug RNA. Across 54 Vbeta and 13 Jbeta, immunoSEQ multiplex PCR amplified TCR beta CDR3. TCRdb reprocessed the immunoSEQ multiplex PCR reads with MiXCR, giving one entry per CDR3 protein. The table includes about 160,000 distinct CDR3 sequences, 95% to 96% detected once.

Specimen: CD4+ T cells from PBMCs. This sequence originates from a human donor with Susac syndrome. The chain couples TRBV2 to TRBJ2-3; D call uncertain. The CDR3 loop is CASSEVPGLDTQYF. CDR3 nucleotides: TGTGCCAGCAGTGAAGTACCAGGTTTGGATACGCAGTATTTT. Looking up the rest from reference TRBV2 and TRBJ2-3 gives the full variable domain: EPEVTQTPSHQVTQMGQEVILRCVPISNHLYFYWYRQILGQKVEFLVSFYNNEISEKSEIFDDQFSVERPDGSNFTLKIRSTKLEDSAMYFCASSEVPGLDTQYFGPGTRLTVL.